The 25 T cell receptor beta chains below all came from one sample that was sequenced in a study of vaccination and CD4 T cells after COVID-19. Cultured CD4+ T cells had their DNA profiled by the Oncomine TCR Beta short-read assay. MiXCR was run by TCRdb on the PCR reads, yielding one entry per CDR3 protein. The table has 13,000 or so distinct CDR3 sequences, 52% seen once; the top ten hold around 16%. No antigens are known for them. Treatment indicated: approximately nine-day PBMC culture with coronavirus spike peptide pools or control peptides (ViraFEST assay). The sample comprised CD4+ T cells from blood, cultured in vitro. The source of these receptors is a human donor who had recovered from COVID-19.

The J gene is TRBJ2-1, the V gene TRBV28, with 8 bases that match TRBD2. Germline V gene sequence: CDR1 MDHEN, CDR2 SYDVKM. After removal of 6 bases from V and 0 bases from J, the junction contained 16 bases not matched to a gene. The CDR3 covers 19 residues. CDR3 loop: CASREGLAGLIFSYNEQFF. CDR3 sequence (DNA): TGTGCCAGCAGGGAGGGGCTAGCGGGCCTAATTTTCTCCTACAATGAGCAGTTCTTC.

This clonotype was seen only a few times. The chain has TRBV5-1 and TRBJ2-5, with D tentatively TRBD2 (5 bases). V was shortened by 4 bases and J by 6 bases, with 19 bases between the two germline ends. The CDR3 totals 15 residues. Germline values: CDR1 SGHRS, CDR2 YFSETQ. CDR3 residues: CASSAGLEKTKTQYF. The CDR3 DNA reads as TGCGCCAGCAGCGCCGGACTGGAGAAGACGAAGACCCAGTACTTC.

This clonotype was detected only once. The rearrangement joins TRBV11-2 to TRBJ1-2; 8 positions agree with TRBD1. Trimming at V came to 5 bases and at J to 3 bases, leaving 8 bases not matched to a gene. The CDR3 is made up of 15 amino acids. The germline V gene has CDR1 SGHAT and CDR2 FQNNGV. CDR3 bases: TGTGCCAGCAGCCTTCTAGGGACAGGAGACTATGGCTACACCTTC. Encoded protein: CASSLLGTGDYGYTF.

The CDR3 DNA reads TGTGCCAGCAGCTTAGACCTCTATAATTCACCCCTCCACTTT. This sequence encodes CASSLDLYNSPLHF. The chain couples TRBV11-2 to TRBJ1-6; D call uncertain. Germline CDR1 SGHAT, CDR2 FQNNGV. Between the trimmed V and J ends, which lost 0 bases and 3 bases, there was a span of 3 bases. The CDR3 length is 14 residues.

The chain uses TRBV27 and TRBJ1-2, with TRBD1 as a possible D gene (6 bases). Germline V lookup: CDR1 MNHEY, CDR2 SMNVEV (reference sequence). CDR3 size: 14 residues. The V gene lost 8 bases and the J gene lost 8 bases, with 21 bases spanning the gap. The CDR3 protein is CASAPRPGQIGYTF. CDR3 coding DNA: TGTGCCAGCGCCCCCCGCCCGGGACAAATAGGCTACACCTTC.

The CDR3 nucleotides read TGTGCCATCAGTGATTTGCGGGAGAACGGCGGTGAGCAGTTCTTC. It specifies CAISDLRENGGEQFF. The chain carries TRBV10-3 and TRBJ2-1; 7 positions match TRBD2. V shed 3 bases, J shed 9 bases, and the junction held 11 bases outside the gene matches. Germline CDR1 reads ENHRY; CDR2 reads SYGVKD. The CDR3 contains 15 residues.

The chain employs TRBV2 and TRBJ1-2; D is perhaps TRBD1 (6 bases). This CDR3 comprises 16 residues. The germline V and J ends were trimmed by 6 bases and 2 bases, with 19 bases remaining between them. Germline V gene lookup returns CDR1 SNHLY and CDR2 FYNNEI. CDR3 in amino acids: CASRGPRGGGNYGYTF. The CDR3 DNA reads TGTGCCAGCAGGGGCCCTCGAGGGGGAGGGAACTATGGCTACACCTTC.

The V call is TRBV6-1, the J call TRBJ2-7; the match to TRBD1 covers 9 bases. The CDR3 runs to 13 residues. V dropped 3 bases and J dropped 7; count of bases not matched to a gene: 4. The germline gives CDR1 MNHNS, CDR2 SASEGT. The CDR3: CASSENRGLEQYF. The CDR3 DNA sequence: TGTGCCAGCAGTGAGAACAGGGGGCTTGAGCAGTACTTC.

The J gene is TRBJ2-5, the V gene TRBV6-5; D is unresolved. Germline lookup yields CDR1 MNHEY and CDR2 SVGAGI. V was cut by 4 bases and J by 1 base, with 7 bases left in between. The CDR3 is 13 residues long. The CDR3, as DNA: TGTGCCAGCAGTTCTTCCGGCCAAGAGACCCAGTACTTC. Encoded protein: CASSSSGQETQYF.

This chain connects TRBV7-2 to TRBJ2-3; D may be TRBD1 (7 bases). Germline CDR1 SGHTA, CDR2 FQGNSA. Trimming stripped 2 bases from V and 5 bases from J, with 17 bases between. This CDR3 has 16 residues. DNA of the CDR3: TGTGCCAGCAGCTTAAGGTTCAGGGGGGCTGGAGATACGCAGTATTTT. Translation: CASSLRFRGAGDTQYF.

This clonotype occurred a few times. V gene TRBV6-2 or TRBV6-3 combines with J gene TRBJ1-1; D is ambiguous. CDR3 size: 13 residues. Germline values: CDR1 MNHEY, CDR2 SVGEGT. Trimming left V 2 bases short and J 6 bases short, with 10 bases between. The CDR3 spells CASSYDEASEAFF. Written as DNA, the CDR3 is TGTGCCAGCAGTTACGATGAAGCGTCTGAAGCTTTCTTT.

The rearrangement links TRBV19 to TRBJ1-1; possibly TRBD1 for D (5 bases). V was clipped by 3 bases and J by 6 bases, with 8 bases between them. This CDR3 has 12 amino acids. CDR1 is LNHDA, CDR2 SQIVND, per germline (reference sequence). CDR3 coding DNA: TGTGCCAGTAGTATTAGGGGAGCTGAAGCTTTCTTT. Its translation is CASSIRGAEAFF.

The genes are TRBV19 and TRBJ1-1, with D perhaps matching TRBD1 (5 bases). V gave up 7 bases and J gave up 5 bases, with 23 bases separating them. CDR3 length: 16 amino acids. CDR1 and CDR2 (germline): LNHDA, SQIVND (reference sequence). The CDR3 loop is CASNNRGRLGRTEAFF. The CDR3, as DNA: TGTGCCAGTAATAATAGGGGTCGGCTCGGCAGGACTGAAGCTTTCTTT.

The chain carries TRBV2 and TRBJ2-7; 9 nucleotides line up with TRBD2. The CDR3 length is 14 residues. Looked up from germline, CDR1 is SNHLY and CDR2 is FYNNEI. V lost 7 bases to trimming and J lost 4 bases; unmatched junction nucleotides: 8. In DNA form, the CDR3 reads TGTGCCAGCAAGTCAGGACTAGCGATTTACGAGCAGTACTTC. Encoded protein: CASKSGLAIYEQYF.

V is TRBV12-3 or TRBV12-4 and J is TRBJ2-5, with D hard to call. The V and J ends lost 2 bases and 7 bases respectively, with 23 bases between them. The CDR3 has 17 amino acids. The chain's CDR3 is CASSLTPGRLRTVTQYF. Written as DNA, the CDR3 is TGTGCCAGCAGTTTAACCCCCGGACGGCTCCGTACAGTGACCCAGTACTTC.

This clonotype was counted only a few times. The J gene is TRBJ2-7, the V gene TRBV24-1; 10 bases match TRBD1. The CDR3 loop spans 16 amino acids. Germline V gene lookup returns CDR1 KGHDR and CDR2 SFDVKD. After removal of 4 bases from V and 1 base from J, the junction contained 6 bases not matched to a gene. The CDR3 coding sequence is TGTGCCACCAGTGACACCCCGGGACAGGGGTCCTACGAGCAGTACTTC. Translating gives CATSDTPGQGSYEQYF.

In DNA, the CDR3 is TGCAGTGCTAGTACTACCAAGGGGGCTTTCGGCACAGATACGCAGTATTTT. Amino acid sequence: CSASTTKGAFGTDTQYF. The chain recombines TRBV20-1 with TRBJ2-3; 7 bases match TRBD1. Germline V gene data show CDR1 as DFQATT and CDR2 as SNEGSKA (reference sequence). This CDR3 has 17 amino acids. Unmatched junction bases numbered 13, after V lost 3 bases and J lost 1 base.

The rearrangement uses TRBV6-1 and TRBJ2-5; 8 nucleotides agree with TRBD1. The ends lost 4 bases at V and 5 bases at J; junction bases unmatched: 3. The germline CDR1 and CDR2 sequences are MNHNS and SASEGT. CDR3 size: 13 residues. CDR3 amino acids: CASSAGGWETQYF. For the CDR3, the DNA is TGTGCCAGCAGTGCAGGGGGCTGGGAGACCCAGTACTTC.

The J gene is TRBJ1-4, the V gene TRBV28, with TRBD1 as a possible D gene (6 bases). The germline V and J ends were trimmed by 7 bases and 7 bases, with 31 bases remaining between them. This CDR3 is built from 19 residues. Looked up from germline, CDR1 is MDHEN and CDR2 is SYDVKM. Here the CDR3 DNA reads TGTGCCAGCATGTTAGGGACCAGGGGCTCCTGGGGCCTAGGTGAAAAACTGTTTTTT. This translates into CASMLGTRGSWGLGEKLFF.

This clonotype was counted between two and nine times. The chain joins TRBV27 to TRBJ2-1, with 8 bases aligning to TRBD2. The CDR3 runs 16 residues. The germline CDR1 and CDR2 sequences are MNHEY and SMNVEV (reference sequence). Trimming at V came to 4 bases and at J to 3 bases, leaving 8 bases not matched to a gene. In DNA form, the CDR3 reads TGTGCCAGCAGTTCCCTCTCGCGGGAGGTCTACAATGAGCAGTTCTTC. Its protein product is CASSSLSREVYNEQFF.

The rearrangement joins TRBV2 to TRBJ2-6; D might be TRBD1 (5 bases). The CDR3 covers 14 residues. Germline V gene lookup returns CDR1 SNHLY and CDR2 FYNNEI. The V end was cut by 0 bases, the J end by 12 bases, with 12 bases between. The DNA for the CDR3 is TGTGCCAGCAGTGAAGCGTCCAGGGTAGCCGTCCTGACTTTC. It translates to CASSEASRVAVLTF.

This chain uses TRBV29-1 with TRBJ2-3; D is unresolved. The germline gives CDR1 SQVTM, CDR2 ANQGSEA. V lost 4 bases and J 4 bases, leaving 12 bases between the germline ends. CDR3 length: 13 amino acids. This CDR3 reads CSVAGYHADTQYF. CDR3 coding DNA: TGCAGCGTTGCGGGTTATCACGCAGATACGCAGTATTTT.

V and J are TRBV20-1 and TRBJ2-1; TRBD2 matches 9 bases. CDR1 and CDR2 from the germline V gene are DFQATT and SNEGSKA (reference sequence). This CDR3 is built from 16 residues. The trim removed 6 bases at V and 0 bases at J, leaving 9 bases unmatched. CDR3 loop: CSAKAGLALSYNEQFF. The DNA for the CDR3 is TGCAGTGCAAAGGCCGGACTAGCGCTCTCCTACAATGAGCAGTTCTTC.

This clonotype came up a few times. The rearrangement uses TRBV24-1 and TRBJ2-5; 7 positions agree with TRBD2. Looked up from germline, CDR1 is KGHDR and CDR2 is SFDVKD. The CDR3 is 14 amino acids. Trimming at V came to 0 bases and at J to 5 bases, leaving 2 bases not matched to a gene. The CDR3 loop is CATSDLWEGETQYF. The CDR3 DNA reads TGTGCCACCAGTGATTTGTGGGAGGGGGAGACCCAGTACTTC.

CDR3 amino acids: CATSDFQGKAFF. DNA of the CDR3: TGTGCCACCAGTGATTTCCAGGGAAAAGCTTTCTTT. V gene TRBV24-1 combines with J gene TRBJ1-1, with D possibly matching TRBD1 (5 bases). This CDR3 is 12 amino acids long. The germline gives CDR1 KGHDR, CDR2 SFDVKD. With 1 base removed from V and 9 bases from J, the gap between germline ends came to 8 bases.